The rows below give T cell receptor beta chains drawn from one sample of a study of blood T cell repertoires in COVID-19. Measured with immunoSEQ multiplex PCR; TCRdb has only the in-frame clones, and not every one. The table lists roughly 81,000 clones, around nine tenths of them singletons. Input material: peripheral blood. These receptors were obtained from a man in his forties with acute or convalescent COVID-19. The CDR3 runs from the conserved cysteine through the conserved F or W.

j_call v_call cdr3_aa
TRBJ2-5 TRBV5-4 CASSLAGTAETQYF
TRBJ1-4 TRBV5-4 CASSSATGTNEKLFF
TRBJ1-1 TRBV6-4 CASKQEGGNTEAFF
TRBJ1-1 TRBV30 CAWRTGGFLTEAFF
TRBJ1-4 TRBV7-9 CASSPTVATNEKLFF
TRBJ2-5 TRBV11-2 CASSSQDRPWQETQYF
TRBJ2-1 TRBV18 CASSPEVAPYNEQFF
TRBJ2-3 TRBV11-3 CASSLASGSSDTQYF
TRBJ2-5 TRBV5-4 CASSLAGQTQYF
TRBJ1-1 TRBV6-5 CASSATGGTEAFF
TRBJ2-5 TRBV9 CASSPREGHVETQYF
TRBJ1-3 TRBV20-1 CSASMGASGNTIYF
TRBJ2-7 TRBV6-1 CASSETINTGGYEQYF
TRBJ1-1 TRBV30 CAWSSGGVANTEAFF
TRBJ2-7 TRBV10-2 CASSEPRDRGYEQYF
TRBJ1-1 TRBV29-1 CSVATGRTMNTEAFF
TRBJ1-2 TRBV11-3 CASSSSVPANYGYTF
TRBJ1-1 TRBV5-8 CASSLYGGAGNTEAFF
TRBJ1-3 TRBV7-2 CASSKNRGGNTIYF
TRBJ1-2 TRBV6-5 CASTLTVNYGYTF
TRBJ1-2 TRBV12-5 CASGMDRGEGYTF
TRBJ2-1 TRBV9 CASSATSGGYNEQFF
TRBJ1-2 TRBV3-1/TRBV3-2 CASSQQGAGSDGYTF
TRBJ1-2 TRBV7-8 CASSPRILQGPNGYTF
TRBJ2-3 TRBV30 CAHRLAGYGDTQYF
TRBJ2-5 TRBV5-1 CASKYGSGETQYF
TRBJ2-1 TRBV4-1 CASSQIPRTSGGWNEQFF
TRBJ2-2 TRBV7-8 CASSYGQGWNTGELFF
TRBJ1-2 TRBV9 CASSETGLFRGYGYTF
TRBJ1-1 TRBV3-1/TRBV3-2 CASSRQGAEAFF
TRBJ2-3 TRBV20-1 CSASDPDATDWGLTDTQYF
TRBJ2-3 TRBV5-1 CASSAGTVKTDTQYF
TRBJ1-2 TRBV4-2 CASSQEMGGANYGYTF
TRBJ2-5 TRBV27 CASSLWGTGIRTQYF
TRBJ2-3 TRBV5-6 CASSYDPGLGSDTQYF
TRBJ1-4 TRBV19 CASTARRGTDPEKLFF
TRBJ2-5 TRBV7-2 CASSAIAGVLETQYF
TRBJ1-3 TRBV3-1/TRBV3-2 CASSQSTGGNTIYF
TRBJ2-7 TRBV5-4 CATQAASSYEQYF
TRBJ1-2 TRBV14 CASSQRAGQGAGGYTF
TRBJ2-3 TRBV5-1 CASSPGGLAASTDTQYF
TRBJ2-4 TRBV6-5 CASSSVFGIQYF
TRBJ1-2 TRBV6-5 CASRGTGPYGYTF
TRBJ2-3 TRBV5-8 CASSLEGTSTDTQYF
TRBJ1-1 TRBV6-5 CASSRGQGFHEAFF